The rows below give T cell receptor beta chains drawn from one sample of a study of cytomegalovirus exposure and HLA in healthy donors. The assay was immunoSEQ multiplex PCR, and TCRdb's table has in-frame clones only and misses some. The table has some 130,000 clones, 60% to 75% seen once; the top ten hold 5.8%. The sequencing sample was made of PBMCs. The receptors were gathered from a woman aged 45-59 years in good health and CMV-seropositive. Each CDR3 is given with its conserved first and last residue. The D gene is left open where the match is weak. The size field is filled for only some rows; it gives once, few, many or a size class.

J: TRBJ1-2; size: .; V: TRBV5-5; D: .; CDR3: CASSGLGGYGYTF; DNA: TGTGCCAGCAGCGGGCTCGGGGGCTATGGCTACACCTTC
J: TRBJ1-5; size: .; V: TRBV10-3; D: TRBD1; CDR3: CAISRAGGLNQPQHF; DNA: TGTGCCATCAGTCGGGCAGGGGGCCTAAATCAGCCCCAGCATTTT
J: TRBJ2-7; size: .; V: TRBV7-9; D: TRBD2; CDR3: CASSLDGTNLWGQYF; DNA: TGTGCCAGCAGCTTAGACGGGACTAACCTCTGGGGGCAGTACTTC
J: TRBJ2-7; size: .; V: TRBV30; D: .; CDR3: CACTGPNSYEQYF; DNA: TGTGCCTGCACCGGTCCTAACTCCTACGAGCAGTACTTC
J: TRBJ2-3; size: .; V: TRBV14; D: .; CDR3: CASSPQGLLRGDTQYF; DNA: TGTGCCAGCAGCCCGCAGGGCCTACTGCGGGGAGATACGCAGTATTTT
J: TRBJ2-3; size: .; V: TRBV10-3; D: .; CDR3: CAISSPTTSTDTQYF; DNA: TGTGCCATCAGCTCCCCTACTACTAGCACAGATACGCAGTATTTT
J: TRBJ1-2; size: .; V: TRBV30; D: .; CDR3: CAWSTGQTLGYGYTF; DNA: TGTGCCTGGAGTACCGGACAGACGCTTGGATATGGCTACACCTTC
J: TRBJ2-7; size: .; V: TRBV2; D: .; CDR3: CASSRLAAYEQYF; DNA: TGTGCCAGCAGCCGTCTGGCCGCCTACGAGCAGTACTTC
J: TRBJ1-1; size: .; V: TRBV7-2; D: .; CDR3: CASSLYETAEAFF; DNA: TGTGCCAGCAGCTTATATGAGACAGCCGAAGCTTTCTTT
J: TRBJ1-2; size: .; V: TRBV4-3; D: .; CDR3: CASSQEMSGRDWGYTF; DNA: TGCGCCAGCAGCCAAGAGATGAGTGGTAGGGACTGGGGCTACACCTTC
J: TRBJ1-2; size: .; V: TRBV5-6; D: .; CDR3: CASSFAGFNYGYTF; DNA: TGTGCCAGCAGCTTTGCGGGGTTTAACTATGGCTACACCTTC
J: TRBJ2-7; size: .; V: TRBV6-4; D: .; CDR3: CASSARGGTGIQYF; DNA: TGTGCCAGCAGTGCACGAGGGGGTACAGGGATTCAGTACTTC
J: TRBJ1-2; size: .; V: TRBV7-9; D: .; CDR3: CASSLAPGGGVYGYTF; DNA: TGTGCCAGCAGCTTAGCGCCCGGAGGGGGGGTCTATGGCTACACCTTC
J: TRBJ2-1; size: .; V: TRBV11-2; D: .; CDR3: CASSLVGHYNEQFF; DNA: TGTGCCAGCAGCTTAGTGGGACACTACAATGAGCAGTTCTTC
J: TRBJ2-3; size: few; V: TRBV7-9; D: .; CDR3: CASRSVTDTQYF; DNA: TGTGCCAGCAGATCAGTCACAGATACGCAGTATTTT
J: TRBJ1-1; size: .; V: TRBV13; D: .; CDR3: CASSLAQGTEAFF; DNA: TGTGCCAGCAGCTTGGCACAGGGCACTGAAGCTTTCTTT
J: TRBJ2-7; size: .; V: TRBV6-1; D: .; CDR3: CASSEAPRSYEQYF; DNA: TGTGCCAGCAGTGAAGCTCCCCGTAGCTACGAGCAGTACTTC
J: TRBJ2-1; size: many; V: TRBV2; D: .; CDR3: CASSESSGGFYNEQFF; DNA: TGTGCCAGCAGTGAAAGTTCGGGGGGCTTCTACAATGAGCAGTTCTTC
J: TRBJ1-4; size: once; V: TRBV11-3; D: TRBD1; CDR3: CASSLGQGQRKLFF; DNA: TGTGCCAGCAGCCTCGGACAGGGCCAGCGAAAACTGTTTTTT
J: TRBJ2-1; size: .; V: TRBV7-2; D: .; CDR3: CASSLVGDSYNEQFF; DNA: TGTGCCAGCAGCTTAGTAGGGGACTCCTACAATGAGCAGTTCTTC
J: TRBJ2-7; size: .; V: TRBV11-3; D: .; CDR3: CASSSLGAGFSYEQYF; DNA: TGTGCCAGCAGCTCTCTCGGTGCAGGATTTTCCTACGAGCAGTACTTC
J: TRBJ2-2; size: .; V: TRBV19; D: TRBD2; CDR3: CASRNAGGLGELFF; DNA: TGTGCCAGTAGGAATGCGGGGGGGCTAGGGGAGCTGTTTTTT
J: TRBJ1-5; size: .; V: TRBV4-2; D: TRBD1; CDR3: CASSQDRGQGSQPQHF; DNA: TGTGCCAGCAGCCAAGATCGGGGACAGGGGAGTCAGCCCCAGCATTTT
J: TRBJ2-5; size: .; V: TRBV9; D: TRBD2; CDR3: CASSTPSGGAETQYF; DNA: TGTGCCAGCAGCACACCCTCGGGGGGGGCGGAGACCCAGTACTTC
J: TRBJ1-1; size: few; V: TRBV5-1; D: TRBD1; CDR3: CASSSGTGWDTEAFF; DNA: TGCGCCAGCAGCTCGGGGACAGGGTGGGACACTGAAGCTTTCTTT
J: TRBJ1-1; size: .; V: TRBV7-2; D: .; CDR3: CASSTQGLTEAFF; DNA: TGTGCCAGCAGCACACAGGGCTTGACTGAAGCTTTCTTT
J: TRBJ2-7; size: .; V: TRBV7-9; D: .; CDR3: CSSSFTSYEQYF; DNA: TGTTCCAGCAGCTTTACTTCCTACGAGCAGTACTTC
J: TRBJ2-3; size: few; V: TRBV9; D: TRBD2; CDR3: CASSVELARDGGTQYF; DNA: TGTGCCAGCAGCGTAGAACTAGCGAGGGATGGTGGTACGCAGTATTTT
J: TRBJ2-7; size: .; V: TRBV4-1; D: .; CDR3: CASSLEEGIGGEQYF; DNA: TGCGCCAGCAGCCTGGAGGAGGGGATTGGTGGCGAGCAGTACTTC
J: TRBJ1-3; size: .; V: TRBV25-1; D: TRBD1; CDR3: CASSATGAGNTIYF; DNA: TGTGCCAGCAGTGCTACAGGGGCTGGAAACACCATATATTTT
J: TRBJ2-5; size: .; V: TRBV5-1; D: TRBD2; CDR3: CASSLGRTSGAHQETQYF; DNA: TGCGCCAGCAGCTTGGGGCGGACTAGCGGGGCACACCAAGAGACCCAGTACTTC
J: TRBJ1-5; size: .; V: TRBV6-1; D: .; CDR3: CASSEWGGQNQPQHF; DNA: TGTGCCAGCAGTGAATGGGGGGGCCAAAATCAGCCCCAGCATTTT
J: TRBJ1-6; size: .; V: TRBV2; D: .; CDR3: CASSLEQPDNSPLHF; DNA: TGTGCCAGCAGCCTCGAACAGCCTGATAATTCACCCCTCCACTTT
J: TRBJ2-5; size: .; V: TRBV7-8; D: TRBD2; CDR3: CASSSGLANIPQETQYF; DNA: TGTGCCAGCAGCTCTGGACTAGCGAATATACCTCAAGAGACCCAGTACTTC
J: TRBJ2-7; size: .; V: TRBV25-1; D: .; CDR3: CASSPSYEQYF; DNA: TGTGCCAGCAGCCCTTCCTACGAGCAGTACTTC
J: TRBJ1-6; size: .; V: TRBV6-1; D: TRBD1; CDR3: CASNQGALSSPLHF; DNA: TGTGCCAGCAATCAGGGGGCCCTGAGCTCACCCCTCCACTTT
J: TRBJ2-3; size: .; V: TRBV6-5; D: .; CDR3: CATRWDTQYF; DNA: TGTGCCACTCGGTGGGATACGCAGTATTTT
J: TRBJ1-2; size: .; V: TRBV15; D: .; CDR3: CATSRGPPGGYTF; DNA: TGTGCCACCAGCAGAGGGCCGCCCGGGGGCTACACCTTC
J: TRBJ2-5; size: few; V: TRBV7-6; D: .; CDR3: CASSRQLQETQYF; DNA: TGTGCCAGCAGCCGACAGTTGCAAGAGACCCAGTACTTC
J: TRBJ1-6; size: .; V: TRBV6-5; D: TRBD1; CDR3: CASSSTGTEYNSPLHF; DNA: TGTGCCAGCAGTTCCACCGGGACAGAATATAATTCACCCCTCCACTTT
J: TRBJ2-3; size: few; V: TRBV7-9; D: .; CDR3: CASSLNSGSTDTQYF; DNA: TGTGCCAGCAGCTTAAATTCCGGGAGCACAGATACGCAGTATTTT
J: TRBJ1-2; size: .; V: TRBV7-6; D: .; CDR3: CASSPNNGGVGYGYTF; DNA: TGTGCCAGCAGCCCGAACAACGGGGGGGTTGGCTATGGCTACACCTTC
J: TRBJ1-4; size: .; V: TRBV27; D: .; CDR3: CASSPDMGLGKLFF; DNA: TGTGCCAGCAGTCCCGACATGGGTTTAGGTAAACTGTTTTTT
J: TRBJ1-1; size: .; V: TRBV2; D: .; CDR3: CASSVQSITEAFF; DNA: TGTGCCAGCAGTGTTCAATCTATCACTGAAGCTTTCTTT
J: TRBJ1-2; size: once; V: TRBV5-5; D: TRBD1; CDR3: CASSAGQGRSSYGYTF; DNA: TGTGCCAGCAGCGCGGGACAGGGTAGATCTAGCTATGGCTACACCTTC
J: TRBJ1-5; size: .; V: TRBV19; D: TRBD1; CDR3: CASSTQQGQPQHF; DNA: TGTGCCAGTAGCACCCAACAGGGGCAGCCCCAGCATTTT
J: TRBJ1-1; size: .; V: TRBV19; D: TRBD1; CDR3: CASRSQQGAYTEAFF; DNA: TGTGCCAGTAGATCGCAGCAGGGGGCGTACACTGAAGCTTTCTTT
J: TRBJ2-5; size: .; V: TRBV7-6; D: .; CDR3: CASSFSSEQTQYF; DNA: TGTGCCAGCAGCTTCAGCAGCGAACAGACCCAGTACTTC
J: TRBJ2-7; size: few; V: TRBV15; D: .; CDR3: CATSPAPGYEQYF; DNA: TGTGCCACCAGCCCCGCGCCAGGGTACGAGCAGTACTTC
J: TRBJ1-4; size: .; V: TRBV11-2; D: TRBD1; CDR3: CPSILQGGVSEKLFF; DNA: TGTCCCAGCATCCTACAGGGGGGTGTTAGCGAAAAACTGTTTTTT
J: TRBJ1-1; size: .; V: TRBV6-5; D: .; CDR3: CASRRATNTEAFF; DNA: TGTGCCAGCCGGAGGGCGACCAACACTGAAGCTTTCTTT
J: TRBJ2-7; size: few; V: TRBV6-5; D: .; CDR3: CASTRESYYEQYF; DNA: TGTGCCAGCACCCGGGAATCTTACTACGAGCAGTACTTC
J: TRBJ1-4; size: .; V: TRBV6-4; D: .; CDR3: CASSVGRATVNEKLFF; DNA: TGTGCCAGCAGTGTGGGCAGGGCTACGGTTAATGAAAAACTGTTTTTT